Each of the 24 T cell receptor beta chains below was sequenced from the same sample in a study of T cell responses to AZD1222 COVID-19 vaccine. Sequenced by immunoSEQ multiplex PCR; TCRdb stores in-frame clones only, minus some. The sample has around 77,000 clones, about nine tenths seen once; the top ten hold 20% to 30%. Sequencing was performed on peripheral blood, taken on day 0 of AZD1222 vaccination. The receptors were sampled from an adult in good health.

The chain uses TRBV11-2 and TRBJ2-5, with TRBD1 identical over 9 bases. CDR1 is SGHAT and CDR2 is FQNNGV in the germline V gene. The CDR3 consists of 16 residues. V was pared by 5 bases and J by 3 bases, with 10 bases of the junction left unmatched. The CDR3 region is CASSRRQTGGEETQYF. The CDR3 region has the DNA TGTGCCAGCAGCCGCCGACAAACAGGGGGCGAAGAGACCCAGTACTTC.

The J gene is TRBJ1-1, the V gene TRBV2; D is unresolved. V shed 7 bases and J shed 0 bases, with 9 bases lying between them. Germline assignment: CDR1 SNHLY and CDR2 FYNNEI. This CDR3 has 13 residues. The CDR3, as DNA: TGTGCCAGCATCAGCGGGGTGAACACTGAAGCTTTCTTT. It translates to CASISGVNTEAFF.

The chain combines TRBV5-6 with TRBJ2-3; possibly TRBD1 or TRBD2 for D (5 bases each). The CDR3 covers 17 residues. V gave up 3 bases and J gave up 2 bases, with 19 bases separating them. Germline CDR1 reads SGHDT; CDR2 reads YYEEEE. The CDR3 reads CASSWGVGTPHTDTQYF. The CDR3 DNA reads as TGTGCCAGCAGCTGGGGAGTAGGGACCCCCCACACAGATACGCAGTATTTT.

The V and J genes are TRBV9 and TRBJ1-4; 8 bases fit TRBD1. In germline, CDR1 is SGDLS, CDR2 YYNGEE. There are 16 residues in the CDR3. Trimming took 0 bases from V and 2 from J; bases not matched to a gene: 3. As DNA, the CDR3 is TGTGCCAGCAGCGTAGACCCAGGGGGCACTAATGAAAAACTGTTTTTT. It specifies CASSVDPGGTNEKLFF.

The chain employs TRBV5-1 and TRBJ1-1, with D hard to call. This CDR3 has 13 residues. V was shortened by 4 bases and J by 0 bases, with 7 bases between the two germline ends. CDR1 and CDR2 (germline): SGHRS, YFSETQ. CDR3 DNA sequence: TGCGCCAGCAGCGTCGAGGTGAACACTGAAGCTTTCTTT. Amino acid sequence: CASSVEVNTEAFF.

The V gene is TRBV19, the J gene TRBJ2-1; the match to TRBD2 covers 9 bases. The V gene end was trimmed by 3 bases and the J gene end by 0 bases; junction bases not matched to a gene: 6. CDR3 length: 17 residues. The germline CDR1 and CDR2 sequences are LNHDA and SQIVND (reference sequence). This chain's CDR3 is CASSIQAGGHSYNEQFF. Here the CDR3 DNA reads TGTGCCAGTAGTATTCAAGCGGGGGGACACTCCTACAATGAGCAGTTCTTC.

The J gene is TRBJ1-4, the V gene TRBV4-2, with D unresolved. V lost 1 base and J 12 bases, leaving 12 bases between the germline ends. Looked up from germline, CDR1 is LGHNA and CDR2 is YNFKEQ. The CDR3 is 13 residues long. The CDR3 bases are TGTGCCAGCAGCCAAGGGCCGTTGGCAGAACTGTTTTTT. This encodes CASSQGPLAELFF.

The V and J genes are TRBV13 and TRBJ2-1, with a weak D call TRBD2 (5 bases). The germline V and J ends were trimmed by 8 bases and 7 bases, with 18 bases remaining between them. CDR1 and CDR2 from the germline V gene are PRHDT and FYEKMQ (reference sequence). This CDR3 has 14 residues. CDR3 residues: CASHAGVWSNEQFF. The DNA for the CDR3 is TGTGCCAGCCACGCCGGGGTCTGGTCTAATGAGCAGTTCTTC.

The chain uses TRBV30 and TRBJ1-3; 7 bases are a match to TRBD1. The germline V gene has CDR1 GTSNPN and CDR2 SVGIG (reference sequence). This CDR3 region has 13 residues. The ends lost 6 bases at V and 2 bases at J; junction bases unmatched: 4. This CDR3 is CACDRETGNTIYF. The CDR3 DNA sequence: TGTGCCTGCGACAGGGAAACTGGAAACACCATATATTTT.

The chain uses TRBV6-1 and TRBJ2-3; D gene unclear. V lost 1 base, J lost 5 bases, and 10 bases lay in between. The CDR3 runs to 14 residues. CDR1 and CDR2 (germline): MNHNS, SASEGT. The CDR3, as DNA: TGTGCCAGCAGTGAAGTCGGATTGGGAGATACGCAGTATTTT. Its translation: CASSEVGLGDTQYF.

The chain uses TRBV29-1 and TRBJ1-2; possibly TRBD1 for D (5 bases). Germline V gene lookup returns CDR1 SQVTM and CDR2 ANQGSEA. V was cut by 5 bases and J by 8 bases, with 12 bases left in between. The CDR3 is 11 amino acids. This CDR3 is CSVPLGEGYTF. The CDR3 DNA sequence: TGCAGCGTTCCCTTGGGGGAGGGCTACACCTTC.

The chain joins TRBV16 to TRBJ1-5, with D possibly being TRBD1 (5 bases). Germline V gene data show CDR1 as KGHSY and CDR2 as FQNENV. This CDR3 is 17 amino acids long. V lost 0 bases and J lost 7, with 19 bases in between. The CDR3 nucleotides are TGTGCCAGCAGCCAATCGGTTCAGCGGAGGGGCGAACAGCCCCAGCATTTT. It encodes CASSQSVQRRGEQPQHF. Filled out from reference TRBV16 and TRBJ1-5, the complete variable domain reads GEEVAQTPKHLVRGEGQKAKLYCAPIKGHSYVFWYQQVLKNEFKFLISFQNENVFDETGMPKERFSAKCLPNSPCSLEIQATKLEDSAVYFCASSQSVQRRGEQPQHFGDGTRLSIL.

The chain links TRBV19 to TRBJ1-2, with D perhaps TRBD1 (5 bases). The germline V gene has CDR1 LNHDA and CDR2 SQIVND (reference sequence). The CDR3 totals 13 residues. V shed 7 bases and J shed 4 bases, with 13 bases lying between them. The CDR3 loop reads CASKRTSLYGYTF. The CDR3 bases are TGTGCCAGTAAGCGGACATCCCTCTATGGCTACACCTTC.

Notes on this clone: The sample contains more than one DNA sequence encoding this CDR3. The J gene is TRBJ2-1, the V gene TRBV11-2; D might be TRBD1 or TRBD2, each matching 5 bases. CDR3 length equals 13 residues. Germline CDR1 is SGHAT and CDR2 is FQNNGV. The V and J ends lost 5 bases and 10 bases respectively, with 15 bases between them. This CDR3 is CASSPQWDREQFF. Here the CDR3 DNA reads TGTGCCAGCAGCCCCCAGTGGGACCGCGAGCAGTTCTTC.

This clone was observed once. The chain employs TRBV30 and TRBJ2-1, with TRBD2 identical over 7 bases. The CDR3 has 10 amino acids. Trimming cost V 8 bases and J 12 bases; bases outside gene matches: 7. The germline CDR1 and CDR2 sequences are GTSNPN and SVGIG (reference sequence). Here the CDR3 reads CAGGREGQFF. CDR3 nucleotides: TGTGCCGGAGGGAGGGAAGGGCAGTTCTTC.

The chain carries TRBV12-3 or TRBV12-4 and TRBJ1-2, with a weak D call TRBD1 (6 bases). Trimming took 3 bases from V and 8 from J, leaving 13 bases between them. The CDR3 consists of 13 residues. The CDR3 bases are TGTGCCAGCAGTTTTCAACAGGGCCTCGGCTACACCTTC. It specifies CASSFQQGLGYTF.

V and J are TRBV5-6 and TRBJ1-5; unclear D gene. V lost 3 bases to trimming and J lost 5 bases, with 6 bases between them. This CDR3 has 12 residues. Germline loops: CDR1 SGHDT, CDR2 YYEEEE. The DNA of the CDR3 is TGTGCCAGCAGCTCCGGAGATCAGCCCCAGCATTTT. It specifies CASSSGDQPQHF.

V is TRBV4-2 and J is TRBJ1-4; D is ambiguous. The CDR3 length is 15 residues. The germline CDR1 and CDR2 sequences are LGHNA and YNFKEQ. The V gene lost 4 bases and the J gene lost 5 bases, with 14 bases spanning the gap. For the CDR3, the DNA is TGTGCCAGCAGCCCAGAATGGGCCTTGAATGAAAAACTGTTTTTT. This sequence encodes CASSPEWALNEKLFF.

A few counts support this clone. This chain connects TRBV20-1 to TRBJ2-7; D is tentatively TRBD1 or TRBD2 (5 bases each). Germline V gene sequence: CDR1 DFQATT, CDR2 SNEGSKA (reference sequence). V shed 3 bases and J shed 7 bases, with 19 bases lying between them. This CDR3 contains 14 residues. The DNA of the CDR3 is TGCAGTGCTAGTGGGATCGCCGGGACCCGTGAGCAGTACTTC. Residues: CSASGIAGTREQYF.

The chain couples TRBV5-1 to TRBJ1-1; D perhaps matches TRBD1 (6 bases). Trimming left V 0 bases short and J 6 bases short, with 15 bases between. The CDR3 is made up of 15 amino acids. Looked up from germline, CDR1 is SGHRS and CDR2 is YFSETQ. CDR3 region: CASSLASGDYAEAFF. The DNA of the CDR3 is TGCGCCAGCAGCTTGGCGTCAGGGGATTACGCTGAAGCTTTCTTT.

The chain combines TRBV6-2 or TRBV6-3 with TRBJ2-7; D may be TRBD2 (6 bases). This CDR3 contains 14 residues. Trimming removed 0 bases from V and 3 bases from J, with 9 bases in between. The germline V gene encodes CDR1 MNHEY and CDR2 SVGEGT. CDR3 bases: TGTGCCAGCAGTTACTCGGGGGGAGGCTACGAGCAGTACTTC. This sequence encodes CASSYSGGGYEQYF.

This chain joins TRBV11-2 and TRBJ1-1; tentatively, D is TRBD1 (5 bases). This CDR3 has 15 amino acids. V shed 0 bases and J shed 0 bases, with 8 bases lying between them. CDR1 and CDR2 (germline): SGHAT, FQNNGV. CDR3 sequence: CASSLDGGLNTEAFF. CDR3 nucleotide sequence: TGTGCCAGCAGCTTAGATGGGGGGTTGAACACTGAAGCTTTCTTT.

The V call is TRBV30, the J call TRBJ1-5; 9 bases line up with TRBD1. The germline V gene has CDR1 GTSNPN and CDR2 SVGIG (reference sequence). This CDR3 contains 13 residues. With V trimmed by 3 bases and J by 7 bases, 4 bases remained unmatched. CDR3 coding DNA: TGTGCCTGGAGACAGGGGGCCCTGCAGCCCCAGCATTTT. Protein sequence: CAWRQGALQPQHF.

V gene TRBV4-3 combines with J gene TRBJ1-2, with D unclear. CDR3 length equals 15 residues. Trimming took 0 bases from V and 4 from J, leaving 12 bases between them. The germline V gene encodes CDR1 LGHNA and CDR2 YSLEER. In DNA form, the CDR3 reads TGCGCCAGCAGCCAAGATCACGGGGAAAGCTATGGCTACACCTTC. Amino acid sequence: CASSQDHGESYGYTF.